One and the same sample provided the 10 T cell receptor beta chains below, sequenced in a study of early T cells in non-severe SARS-CoV-2 infection (dated by TCRdb to the early 2020s). Libraries were made using 5' RACE. Sequencing instrument: NextSeq 500. TCRdb reprocessed the public reads (quality trimming at Q25 with fastp, clone calling with MiXCR) and kept in-frame beta chains. A single entry per CDR3 protein holds the most common genes and DNA from its merged rows. The sample table holds roughly 65,000 distinct CDR3 sequences, of which approximately 10% were seen once. The ten top clones hold about 6.4% of the sample. Sequenced sample: whole blood. These receptors all stem from an adult who was a healthcare worker with PCR-confirmed SARS-CoV-2 infection or an uninfected control (not recorded which).

The rearrangement joins TRBV7-9 to TRBJ2-5; 7 nucleotides line up with TRBD1. CDR1 and CDR2 (germline): SEHNR, FQNEAQ (reference sequence). The CDR3 is 14 amino acids. Trimming removed 4 bases from V and 1 base from J; junction bases left unmatched: 3. The CDR3 sequence is CASSSGTVQETQYF. In DNA, the CDR3 is TGTGCCAGCAGCTCGGGGACAGTCCAAGAGACCCAGTACTTC.

The chain couples TRBV7-8 to TRBJ2-3; 9 bases line up with TRBD2. Germline CDR1 SGHVS, CDR2 FQNEAQ. The trim removed 4 bases at V and 5 bases at J, leaving 10 bases unmatched. There are 16 residues in the CDR3. CDR3 residues: CASSSGSGLAGDTQYF. In DNA, the CDR3 is TGTGCCAGCAGCTCCGGGTCGGGACTAGCTGGAGATACGCAGTATTTT.

This clonotype was seen a handful of times. This sequence joins TRBV21-1 and TRBJ2-6; the DNA was not compared with TRBD2, the D call given in the table. TRBV21-1 has pseudogene status. There are 16 residues in the CDR3. This chain's CDR3 is CASSNLAGDGANVLTF. CDR3 sequence (DNA): TGTGCCAGCAGCAACCTAGCGGGAGATGGGGCCAACGTCCTGACTTTC.

The chain carries TRBV3-1 and TRBJ2-1, with 8 bases aligning to TRBD2. Looked up from germline, CDR1 is LGHDT and CDR2 is YNNKEL (reference sequence). Trimming took 5 bases from V and 2 from J; bases not matched to a gene: 5. The CDR3 loop spans 15 amino acids. The CDR3 here is CASSVSGTTYNEQFF. DNA for the CDR3: TGTGCCAGCAGCGTTAGCGGGACCACCTACAATGAGCAGTTCTTC.

This clonotype was picked up one time. This chain uses TRBV28 with TRBJ2-7; D may be TRBD1 (6 bases). The V end was cut by 7 bases, the J end by 1 base, with 20 bases between. In germline, CDR1 is MDHEN, CDR2 SYDVKM. The CDR3 covers 16 residues. The CDR3 DNA sequence: TGTGCCAGCAAAAGTCAGGGGATGTATGTATCCTACGAGCAGTACTTC. Amino acids: CASKSQGMYVSYEQYF.

This sequence joins TRBV4-3 and TRBJ2-1, with 9 nucleotides matching TRBD2. There are 16 residues in the CDR3. Losses at the gene ends were 0 bases for V and 9 bases for J; bases not matched to a gene: 9. Germline assignment: CDR1 LGHNA and CDR2 YSLEER. CDR3 region: CASSQDSSGINSEQFF. In nucleotides, the CDR3 is TGCGCCAGCAGCCAAGACTCTAGCGGGATTAATAGTGAGCAGTTCTTC.

This clonotype has just one count. V gene TRBV4-3 combines with J gene TRBJ2-5; 7 nucleotides match TRBD2. V lost 0 bases to trimming and J lost 5 bases; unmatched junction nucleotides: 15. Germline V CDR1 and CDR2: LGHNA, YSLEER. The CDR3 has 18 amino acids. The CDR3: CASSQDPQGTTGAETQYF. CDR3 in DNA: TGCGCCAGCAGCCAAGATCCCCAAGGGACTACTGGCGCCGAGACCCAGTACTTC.

V gene TRBV27 combines with J gene TRBJ1-2, with 9 bases matching TRBD1. In germline, CDR1 is MNHEY, CDR2 SMNVEV (reference sequence). V gave up 5 bases and J gave up 3 bases; unmatched junction bases: 13. The CDR3 length is 17 residues. DNA of the CDR3: TGTGCCAGCAGTCCCTCCTTGGGACAGGGAAGAGACTATGGCTACACCTTC. This gives the protein CASSPSLGQGRDYGYTF.

In this sample, this clonotype turned up many times. The chain combines TRBV20-1 with TRBJ1-6, with D unresolved. Trimming removed 0 bases at V and 10 bases at J, with 25 bases between. The CDR3 spans 18 residues. Germline V CDR1 and CDR2: DFQATT, SNEGSKA (reference sequence). The CDR3 nucleotides read TGCAGTGCTAGAGATGGGCCTGAGGGTTCATGGTCGGGGTCACCCCTCCACTTT. Translated: CSARDGPEGSWSGSPLHF.

This clonotype was seen many times. This chain joins TRBV2 and TRBJ2-1; no clear D gene. V was pared by 3 bases and J by 8 bases, with 8 bases between. Germline assignment: CDR1 SNHLY and CDR2 FYNNEI. The CDR3 is made up of 12 amino acids. The CDR3 coding sequence is TGTGCCAGCAGTGAGAGTGCCGATGAGCAGTTCTTC. Residues: CASSESADEQFF.